A single sample is the source of the 26 T cell receptor beta chains below, sequenced in a study of post-analysis software for immune sequencing data. Findings and caveats of the study: With TRBV5-6, TRBV5-1 and TRBV20-1 included, a handful of TRBV segments were more frequent in patients than in controls.

The TCR beta cDNA libraries carried unique molecular identifiers. TCRdb called the PCR reads again in MiXCR, with one record for every CDR3 protein. The sample has hundreds of thousands of distinct CDR3 sequences, 45% seen once. Their antigens are not known. Sequenced: blood. These TCRs come from a girl aged 10-17 years with multiple sclerosis.

The gene calls are TRBV27 and TRBJ2-3; TRBD2 matches at 11 bases. Germline CDR1 is MNHEY and CDR2 is SMNVEV (reference sequence). The CDR3 sequence is 16 residues long. V was clipped by 3 bases and J by 0 bases; unmatched bases: 2. The CDR3 sequence is CASSLTSGASTDTQYF. The DNA for the CDR3 is TGTGCCAGCAGTTTGACTAGCGGGGCCAGCACAGATACGCAGTATTTT.

This clonotype was picked up a small number of times. The genes are TRBV20-1 and TRBJ2-1; 7 bases fit TRBD2. V shed 6 bases and J 7 bases; nucleotides not matched to a gene: 15. This CDR3 comprises 15 residues. Germline V lookup: CDR1 DFQATT, CDR2 SNEGSKA (reference sequence). Here the CDR3 DNA reads TGCAGTGCAGAGAGAGGTGGCGGGAGATTTAATGAGCAGTTCTTC. Translated, it gives CSAERGGGRFNEQFF.

The sample holds a few counts of this clonotype. The rearrangement joins TRBV28 to TRBJ2-7, with D possibly being TRBD2 (5 bases). Deletions cut 4 bases from V and 3 bases from J, with 7 bases between. From germline, CDR1 is MDHEN and CDR2 SYDVKM. The length of the CDR3 is 12 residues. The DNA for the CDR3 is TGTGCCAGCAGTTCTGACTACTACGAGCAGTACTTC. This gives the protein CASSSDYYEQYF.

With respect to this clonotype: One end of the junction is discordant with germline, which a read error may explain. The chain carries TRBV6-1 and TRBJ1-4; 7 nucleotides line up with TRBD1. This CDR3 has 16 residues. Germline V CDR1 and CDR2: MNHNS, SASEGT. Written as DNA, the CDR3 is TGTGCCAGCAGAGAAGAAGGGGGCGAGGCTAATGAAAAACTGTTTTTT. This gives the protein CASREEGGEANEKLFF.

This clonotype was recorded a few times. The gene calls are TRBV20-1 and TRBJ2-7, with 8 nucleotides matching TRBD1. Germline V gene lookup returns CDR1 DFQATT and CDR2 SNEGSKA (reference sequence). J lost 7 bases, V lost 3 bases, and 17 bases had no gene match. CDR3 size: 16 residues. The CDR3 is CSARFALPGGAWEQYF. The CDR3 bases are TGCAGTGCTAGGTTCGCGCTTCCAGGGGGCGCTTGGGAGCAGTACTTC.

The genes are TRBV27 and TRBJ1-2; 8 nucleotides agree with TRBD1. This CDR3 is 13 amino acids long. CDR1 is MNHEY and CDR2 is SMNVEV in the germline V gene (reference sequence). The J segment lost 8 bases and the V segment lost 6 bases, leaving 8 bases of the junction unmatched. CDR3 nucleotide sequence: TGTGCCAGCAGGGACAGGGAGGGTGGAGGCTACACCTTC. This codes for CASRDREGGGYTF.

The chain has TRBV29-1 and TRBJ2-7; D gene uncertain. The CDR3 loop spans 12 amino acids. Germline CDR1 and CDR2: SQVTM and ANQGSEA. Trimming took 8 bases from V and 2 from J, leaving 13 bases between them. The CDR3 region has the DNA TGCAGCACCTTGGACGGAACCTACGAGCAGTACTTC. Protein sequence: CSTLDGTYEQYF.

The chain recombines TRBV21-1 with TRBJ1-5; the D segment call TRBD1 is taken from the table without a DNA check. TRBV21-1 is flagged as a pseudogene. The CDR3 extends over 14 amino acids. The CDR3 DNA follows: TGTGCCAGCAGCAAGTGGGACAGGGGTCAGCCCCAGCATTTT. Translation gives CASSKWDRGQPQHF.

The rearrangement links TRBV5-1 to TRBJ2-7, with 9 bases that match TRBD1. The CDR3 length is 14 residues. Germline CDR1 SGHRS, CDR2 YFSETQ. Losses at the gene ends were 2 bases for V and 5 bases for J; bases not matched to a gene: 5. CDR3 protein: CASSLGTGYDEQYF. CDR3 sequence (DNA): TGCGCCAGCAGCTTAGGGACAGGGTACGACGAGCAGTACTTC.

The CDR3 nucleotides are TGTGCCAGCAGCTTGGGGTGGACCCTCGGAACCGGGGAGCTGTTTTTT. Its translation: CASSLGWTLGTGELFF. This sequence joins TRBV5-5 and TRBJ2-2, with D unresolved. CDR1 and CDR2 from the germline V gene are SGHKS and YYEKEE (reference sequence). The CDR3 contains 16 residues. V was shortened by 0 bases and J by 5 bases, with 14 bases between the two germline ends.

V is TRBV7-3 and J is TRBJ2-1; 12 bases agree with TRBD2. V was pared by 4 bases and J by 9 bases, with 4 bases of the junction left unmatched. Germline V gene data show CDR1 as SGHTA and CDR2 as FQGTGA. CDR3 length: 14 residues. CDR3 sequence (DNA): TGTGCCAGCAGCTCGACTAGCGGGAGAACTGAGCAGTTCTTC. As protein: CASSSTSGRTEQFF.

This clonotype showed up many times. This chain joins TRBV6-5 and TRBJ2-1; tentatively, D is TRBD2 (5 bases). Germline CDR1 reads MNHEY; CDR2 reads SVGAGI. Between the trimmed V and J ends, which lost 6 bases and 0 bases, there was a span of 15 bases. The CDR3 spans 16 residues. The CDR3 protein is CASSPDGGFSYNEQFF. Here the CDR3 DNA reads TGTGCCAGCAGCCCCGACGGAGGATTCTCCTACAATGAGCAGTTCTTC.

This clonotype was observed a handful of times. The chain recombines TRBV12-3 or TRBV12-4 with TRBJ2-7; 12 bases align to TRBD2. With V trimmed by 2 bases and J by 1 base, 6 bases remained unmatched. The CDR3 length is 17 residues. The CDR3 DNA reads TGTGCCAGCAGTTTAAGGACTAGCGGGACAAGATCCTACGAGCAGTACTTC. It yields the protein CASSLRTSGTRSYEQYF.

This clonotype was counted ten times or more. One end of the junction does not line up with germline, which may come from a read error. The chain recombines TRBV12-3 or TRBV12-4 with TRBJ2-3; 11 bases align to TRBD2. The CDR3 spans 14 residues. CDR3 in amino acids: CASSLAGGTDTQYF. CDR3 nucleotide sequence: TGTGCCAGCAGTCTAGCGGGAGGTACAGATACGCAGTATTTT.

The rearrangement joins TRBV6-5 to TRBJ2-1; 12 bases fit TRBD1. The CDR3 runs 16 residues. Germline V gives CDR1 MNHEY, CDR2 SVGAGI. V lost 0 bases to trimming and J lost 9 bases; unmatched junction nucleotides: 6. CDR3 nucleotide sequence: TGTGCCAGCAGTTACTCACCCGGGACAGGGGGCGTTGAGCAGTTCTTC. Its translation is CASSYSPGTGGVEQFF.

The table lists this clonotype with a few counts. The chain employs TRBV24-1 and TRBJ1-2; D is ambiguous. V lost 4 bases, J lost 5 bases, and 4 bases lay in between. The CDR3 extends over 11 amino acids. Germline CDR1 is KGHDR and CDR2 is SFDVKD. This chain's CDR3 is CATSDEYGYTF. As DNA, the CDR3 is TGTGCCACCAGTGACGAATATGGCTACACCTTC.

The V gene is TRBV29-1, the J gene TRBJ2-7, with D possibly matching TRBD1 (6 bases). The V gene's germline CDR1 is SQVTM and CDR2 ANQGSEA. The germline V and J ends were trimmed by 5 bases and 0 bases, with 11 bases remaining between them. The CDR3 spans 13 residues. CDR3 nucleotide sequence: TGCAGCGTTAGTGACAGGACCTCCTACGAGCAGTACTTC. Its protein product is CSVSDRTSYEQYF.

V gene TRBV20-1 combines with J gene TRBJ2-3; 7 bases are shared with TRBD2. Trimming removed 1 base from V and 1 base from J; junction bases left unmatched: 5. The CDR3 contains 15 residues. In germline, CDR1 is DFQATT, CDR2 SNEGSKA (reference sequence). The CDR3 reads CSARGSGWGTDTQYF. As DNA, the CDR3 is TGCAGTGCTAGAGGTAGCGGGTGGGGCACAGATACGCAGTATTTT.

Comment on this clonotype: One end of the junction does not line up with germline, which may come from a read error. V and J are TRBV12-3 or TRBV12-4 and TRBJ2-1; no clear D. This CDR3 contains 11 residues. CDR3 in amino acids: CSSSFDNEQFF. The CDR3 DNA is TGTTCCAGCAGTTTTGACAATGAGCAGTTCTTC.

This clonotype was observed a handful of times. CDR3 coding DNA: TGCAGTGCTAGGGTTTCGGCGGCATCCTACGAGCAGTACTTC. Protein sequence: CSARVSAASYEQYF. The V gene is TRBV20-1, the J gene TRBJ2-7; the D is unclear. Germline V gene sequence: CDR1 DFQATT, CDR2 SNEGSKA (reference sequence). The CDR3 length is 14 residues. The V end was cut by 3 bases, the J end by 1 base, with 13 bases between.

This clonotype was observed a single time. This chain uses TRBV4-3 with TRBJ2-7, with TRBD2 as a possible D gene (5 bases). The J call may not be correct, given that the DNA end is closer to TRBJ2-5. The CDR3 runs 15 residues. Germline values: CDR1 LGHNA, CDR2 YSLEER. This chain's CDR3 is CASSQEGLGGQTQYF. Here the CDR3 DNA reads TGCGCCAGCAGCCAAGAAGGGCTGGGCGGGCAGACCCAGTACTTC.

The genes are TRBV5-1 and TRBJ2-5, with D unresolved. Germline V lookup: CDR1 SGHRS, CDR2 YFSETQ. The CDR3 has 12 amino acids. V lost 3 bases to trimming and J lost 4 bases, with 7 bases between them. The CDR3 protein is CASSSKRETQYF. In nucleotides, the CDR3 is TGCGCCAGCAGCTCGAAAAGAGAGACCCAGTACTTC.

V gene TRBV20-1 combines with J gene TRBJ2-5; D call uncertain. Trimming removed 0 bases from V and 4 bases from J, with 6 bases in between. CDR1 is DFQATT and CDR2 is SNEGSKA in the germline V gene (reference sequence). CDR3 length: 12 residues. The CDR3: CSARDDGETQYF. The DNA of the CDR3 is TGCAGTGCTAGAGACGATGGAGAGACCCAGTACTTC.

The CDR3 DNA reads TGTGCCATTCAGAGCCGGGGAGAGTCCTACAATGAGCAGTTCTTC. It translates to CAIQSRGESYNEQFF. The gene calls are TRBV10-3 and TRBJ2-1; maybe TRBD2 (5 bases). The CDR3 sequence is 15 residues long. V gave up 9 bases and J gave up 1 base, with 16 bases separating them. Germline-derived CDR1 and CDR2 are ENHRY and SYGVKD.

In this sample, this clonotype turned up a few times. The V and J genes are TRBV27 and TRBJ2-1; 11 bases map to TRBD2. Germline V gene sequence: CDR1 MNHEY, CDR2 SMNVEV (reference sequence). Unmatched junction bases numbered 8, after V lost 7 bases and J lost 3 bases. This CDR3 spans 16 amino acids. The CDR3 is CASTEWGTSGYNEQFF. The DNA for the CDR3 is TGTGCCAGCACCGAATGGGGGACTAGCGGCTACAATGAGCAGTTCTTC.

This clonotype appeared a few times. The rearrangement links TRBV20-1 to TRBJ2-7; tentative D call: TRBD2 (6 bases). Germline V lookup: CDR1 DFQATT, CDR2 SNEGSKA (reference sequence). The V and J ends lost 6 bases and 3 bases respectively, with 18 bases between them. The CDR3 contains 14 residues. This chain's CDR3 is CSAIEREIIYEQYF. The CDR3 nucleotides are TGCAGTGCCATCGAACGGGAGATAATCTACGAGCAGTACTTC.